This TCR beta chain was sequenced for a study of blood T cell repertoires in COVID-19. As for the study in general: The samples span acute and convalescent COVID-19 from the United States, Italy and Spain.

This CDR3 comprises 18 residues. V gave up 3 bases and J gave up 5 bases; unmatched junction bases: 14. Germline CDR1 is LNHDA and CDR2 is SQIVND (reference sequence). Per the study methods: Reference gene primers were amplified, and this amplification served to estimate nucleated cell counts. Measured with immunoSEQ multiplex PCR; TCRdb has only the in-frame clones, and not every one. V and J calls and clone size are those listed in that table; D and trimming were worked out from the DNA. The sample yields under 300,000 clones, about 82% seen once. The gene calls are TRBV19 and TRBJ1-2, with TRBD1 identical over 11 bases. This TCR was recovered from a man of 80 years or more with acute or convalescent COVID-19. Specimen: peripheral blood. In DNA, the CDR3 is TGTGCCAGTAGTATTAGATGGACAGGGGGCAACCCATCATATGGCTACACCTTC. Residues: CASSIRWTGGNPSYGYTF.